Shown below are 29 T cell receptor beta chains from a single sample sequenced in a study of Graves' ophthalmopathy and Graves' hyperthyroidism. For repertoire sequencing, the TCR beta CDR3 regions were amplified from RNA transcripts. HTBI-primed first-round RT-PCR preceded second-round multiplex PCR. TCRdb passed the multiplex PCR reads through MiXCR, listing each CDR3 protein once. The sample shows some 1.1 million distinct CDR3 sequences, less than 45% of them seen only once. Input material: peripheral blood or thyroid tissue (not recorded which). These receptors were obtained from an adult man with Graves' hyperthyroidism.

This clonotype was seen at least ten times. V and J are TRBV25-1 and TRBJ1-2; 9 nucleotides match TRBD1. Trimming took 1 base from V and 4 from J; bases not matched to a gene: 4. Germline loops: CDR1 MGHDK, CDR2 SYGVNS. The CDR3 length is 15 residues. The DNA for the CDR3 is TGTGCCAGCAGTGAATGGGGACAGGGACCCTATGGCTACACCTTC. Residues: CASSEWGQGPYGYTF.

As to this clonotype: This CDR3 fails to terminate in the conserved phenylalanine or tryptophan, so it likely reflects a read error. The rearrangement uses TRBV5-1 and TRBJ1-5, with TRBD1 matching over 8 bases. J lost 6 bases, V lost 4 bases, and 9 bases had no gene match. CDR1 and CDR2 (germline): SGHRS, YFSETQ. There are 15 residues in the CDR3. CDR3 bases: TGCGCCAGCAGCCAGGACAGGGACAGACTTCAGCCCCAGCATCTT. It is translated as CASSQDRDRLQPQHL.

In this sample, this clonotype turned up many times. This CDR3 reads CAISEVTGVIQPQHF. As DNA, the CDR3 is TGTGCCATCAGTGAGGTGACAGGGGTCATTCAGCCCCAGCATTTT. V is TRBV10-3 and J is TRBJ1-5, with TRBD1 matching over 8 bases. The CDR3 runs 15 residues. Germline-derived CDR1 and CDR2 are ENHRY and SYGVKD. Germline trimming cut 2 bases from V and 6 bases from J; bases unmatched to any gene: 6.

This clonotype has just a few counts. J is TRBJ1-2 and V is TRBV28; possibly TRBD1 for D (5 bases). Trimming removed 6 bases at V and 4 bases at J, with 21 bases between. There are 16 residues in the CDR3. Germline V CDR1 and CDR2: MDHEN, SYDVKM. CDR3 in amino acids: CASSPSGGALPYGYTF. The CDR3 coding sequence is TGTGCCAGCAGCCCTAGTGGAGGGGCGCTACCCTATGGCTACACCTTC.

In this sample, this clonotype turned up once. The junction departs from germline at one end; a sequencing error may be responsible. The chain carries TRBV7-6 and TRBJ1-4; D ambiguous. Germline CDR1 reads SGHVS; CDR2 reads FNYEAQ. The CDR3 runs 13 residues. CDR3 region: CASSLRAGEELFF. Written as DNA, the CDR3 is TGTGCCAGCAGCTTGAGGGCGGGTGAAGAACTGTTTTTT. The full variable domain, its missing parts supplied by reference TRBV7-6 and TRBJ1-4, is GAGVSQSPRYKVTKRGQDVALRCDPISGHVSLYWYRQALGQGPEFLTYFNYEAQQDKSGLPNDRFSAERPEGSISTLTIQRTEQRDSAMYRCASSLRAGEELFFGSGTQLSVL.

In this sample, this clonotype turned up a few times. V gene TRBV5-4 combines with J gene TRBJ1-6, with D perhaps matching TRBD1 (6 bases). Germline V gives CDR1 SGHNT, CDR2 YYREEE (reference sequence). The CDR3 covers 18 residues. V was shortened by 4 bases and J by 0 bases, with 17 bases between the two germline ends. The CDR3 reads CASSDNQGSRSYNSPLHF. The CDR3 DNA is TGTGCCAGCAGCGACAACCAGGGGTCACGCTCCTATAATTCACCCCTCCACTTT.

In its sample, this clonotype was seen a few times. This chain uses TRBV10-1 with TRBJ1-1; perhaps TRBD1 as D (5 bases). The CDR3 is 14 residues long. V was shortened by 6 bases and J by 4 bases, with 15 bases between the two germline ends. Germline lookup yields CDR1 WNHNN and CDR2 SYGVQD (reference sequence). The CDR3 region has the DNA TGCGCCAGCAGGGGGGAAGGATCCGGCACTGAAGCTTTCTTT. Translation gives CASRGEGSGTEAFF.

Concerning this clonotype: A much larger clone lies a single base off, so this may be a read error. V is TRBV20-1 and J is TRBJ1-6; the D gene is possibly TRBD1 (5 bases). CDR1 is DFQATT and CDR2 is SNEGSKA in the germline V gene (reference sequence). V gave up 2 bases and J gave up 2 bases, with 22 bases separating them. The CDR3 extends over 19 amino acids. The CDR3 loop is CSARQDSVVDGPYNSPLHF. Here the CDR3 DNA reads TGCAGTGCTAGACAAGACAGCGTTGTTGACGGCCCCTATAATTCACCCCTCCACTTT.

With respect to this clonotype: A much larger clone differs by one base, so this may be a read error. This chain's CDR3 is CASSQDNVPGPLFF. The CDR3 DNA reads TGCGCCAGCAGCCAAGACAACGTCCCGGGACCGCTTTTCTTT. This rearrangement joins TRBV7-9 to TRBJ1-4; D is perhaps TRBD1 (5 bases). Germline loops: CDR1 SEHNR, CDR2 FQNEAQ (reference sequence). The CDR3 extends over 14 amino acids.

The chain recombines TRBV27 with TRBJ2-7; D may be TRBD1 (6 bases). The CDR3 has 16 amino acids. Germline loops: CDR1 MNHEY, CDR2 SMNVEV (reference sequence). Trimming cost V 6 bases and J 2 bases, with 20 bases left between them. The CDR3 sequence is CASSSWGTSTTYEQYF. The CDR3 DNA reads TGTGCCAGCAGCTCTTGGGGGACATCAACAACCTACGAGCAGTACTTC.

This clonotype was recorded many times. One end of the junction fails to match germline, which may point to a read error. The CDR3 coding sequence is TGTGCCAGTACCCTACAAGAAGGGGTGAAGACTGAAGCTTTCTTT. This translates into CASTLQEGVKTEAFF. The chain employs TRBV19 and TRBJ1-1; possible D gene TRBD1, 5 bases. This CDR3 has 15 amino acids. CDR1 is LNHDA, CDR2 SQIVND, per germline (reference sequence).

The V and J genes are TRBV10-2 and TRBJ2-7; TRBD2 matches at 10 bases. The DNA end favors TRBJ2-5, so the J call may be wrong. The CDR3 is made up of 16 amino acids. In germline, CDR1 is WSHSY, CDR2 SAAADI. CDR3 protein: CASSESPSGSKGTQYF. The CDR3 DNA sequence: TGCGCCAGCAGTGAGTCACCTAGCGGGAGCAAGGGGACCCAGTACTTC.

The chain uses TRBV10-3 and TRBJ1-1; D is possibly TRBD1 (6 bases). The V gene lost 0 bases and the J gene lost 0 bases, with 14 bases spanning the gap. The CDR3 sequence is 17 residues long. Germline V gene sequence: CDR1 ENHRY, CDR2 SYGVKD. CDR3 DNA: TGTGCCATCAGTGAGTCCCCCGGGACAAGAGTGAACACTGAAGCTTTCTTT. Its translation is CAISESPGTRVNTEAFF.

In its sample, this clonotype was seen a few times. J is TRBJ1-3 and V is TRBV2, with D hard to call. CDR1 is SNHLY, CDR2 FYNNEI, per germline. The CDR3 runs 12 residues. The germline V and J ends were trimmed by 6 bases and 8 bases, with 11 bases remaining between them. CDR3 loop: CASSPAGDTIYF. CDR3 nucleotide sequence: TGTGCCAGCAGCCCGGCCGGGGACACCATATATTTT.

This chain links TRBV24-1 with TRBJ1-5; D is unclear. From germline, CDR1 is KGHDR and CDR2 SFDVKD. V lost 5 bases and J lost 7, with 17 bases in between. The CDR3 length is 15 residues. The CDR3 DNA reads as TGTGCCACCAGTGGGGCCGCCCTCGGCGAACAGCCCCAGCATTTT. Protein product: CATSGAALGEQPQHF.

J is TRBJ2-7 and V is TRBV29-1, with 11 bases matching TRBD2. The V gene's germline CDR1 is SQVTM and CDR2 ANQGSEA. V lost 5 bases to trimming and J lost 2 bases; unmatched junction nucleotides: 5. This CDR3 is 14 amino acids long. CDR3 DNA: TGCAGCGTTTTAGCGGGAGGGCCGACCTACGAGCAGTACTTC. It is translated as CSVLAGGPTYEQYF.

The DNA for the CDR3 is TGTGCCAGCAGTCGGACGGCGAGTAATTCACCCCTCCACTTT. Protein: CASSRTASNSPLHF. This sequence joins TRBV6-5 and TRBJ1-6; no clear D. Germline V gene data show CDR1 as MNHEY and CDR2 as SVGAGI. The CDR3 consists of 14 residues. V gave up 5 bases and J gave up 6 bases, with 11 bases separating them.

The genes are TRBV7-8 and TRBJ2-7; D possibly matches TRBD1 or TRBD2 (6 bases each). V lost 2 bases and J 7 bases, leaving 18 bases between the germline ends. Germline loops: CDR1 SGHVS, CDR2 FQNEAQ. This CDR3 is 15 amino acids long. DNA of the CDR3: TGTGCCAGCAGCTTACGGGGGCGGGTGCCGGGGGAGCAGTACTTC. It yields the protein CASSLRGRVPGEQYF.

This clonotype was counted ten times or more. The chain carries TRBV19 and TRBJ1-4, with 7 nucleotides matching TRBD1. V lost 3 bases, J lost 8 bases, and 12 bases stayed unmatched. The length of the CDR3 is 16 residues. Looked up from germline, CDR1 is LNHDA and CDR2 is SQIVND (reference sequence). The CDR3 loop reads CASSIGRDSLGEKLFF. The DNA of the CDR3 is TGTGCCAGTAGTATCGGCCGGGACAGTTTGGGAGAAAAACTGTTTTTT.

In this sample, this clonotype turned up a few times. This rearrangement joins TRBV6-5 to TRBJ1-1; D is perhaps TRBD1 (5 bases). The CDR3 has 14 amino acids. V dropped 0 bases and J dropped 5 bases, with 10 bases sitting between them. Germline CDR1 reads MNHEY; CDR2 reads SVGAGI. In DNA form, the CDR3 reads TGTGCCAGCAGTTACTCGGGGGGAGCGACTGAAGCTTTCTTT. Protein: CASSYSGGATEAFF.

The chain couples TRBV20-1 to TRBJ2-7; D tentatively reads TRBD1 or TRBD2 (5 bases each). Looked up from germline, CDR1 is DFQATT and CDR2 is SNEGSKA (reference sequence). The CDR3 has 13 amino acids. V was cut by 2 bases and J by 2 bases, with 10 bases left in between. The CDR3 sequence is CSARTGTAYEQYF. CDR3 bases: TGCAGTGCTAGAACTGGGACGGCCTACGAGCAGTACTTC.

This clonotype was observed a few times. The rearrangement uses TRBV7-2 and TRBJ1-1; D perhaps matches TRBD1 (6 bases). Trimming stripped 7 bases from V and 7 bases from J, with 16 bases between. Germline loops: CDR1 SGHTA, CDR2 FQGNSA. The CDR3 has 13 residues. CDR3 in amino acids: CASTVRGRYEAFF. Written as DNA, the CDR3 is TGTGCCAGCACCGTCAGGGGACGATATGAAGCTTTCTTT.

This clonotype was seen repeatedly, ten times or more. The chain couples TRBV11-2 to TRBJ2-5, with a tentative D call TRBD1 (5 bases). The CDR3 has 14 residues. The V gene's germline CDR1 is SGHAT and CDR2 FQNNGV. V lost 5 bases and J 5 bases, leaving 15 bases between the germline ends. CDR3 DNA sequence: TGTGCCAGCAGCGAAAGTGCAGGGAAGGAGACCCAGTACTTC. Protein product: CASSESAGKETQYF.

The sample holds a few counts of this clonotype. This may come from a read error, since a much larger clone is one base off. The CDR3: CAASDFWGNTIYF. The CDR3 DNA sequence: TGTGCCGCCAGTGATTTTTGGGGAAACACCATATATTTT. The chain combines TRBV24-1 with TRBJ1-3; D is unclear. There are 13 residues in the CDR3. The germline CDR1 and CDR2 sequences are KGHDR and SFDVKD.

This clonotype was recorded at least ten times. The chain has TRBV10-3 and TRBJ1-1; D is possibly TRBD1 (6 bases). The CDR3 has 15 residues. CDR1 is ENHRY, CDR2 SYGVKD, per germline. V dropped 0 bases and J dropped 10 bases, with 18 bases sitting between them. CDR3 sequence (DNA): TGTGCCATCAGTGAGTCAGATTACAGGGAGAAGGGAGCTTTCTTT. Protein: CAISESDYREKGAFF.

Points on this clonotype: A much larger clone lies one base from this, so it may be a read error. The chain is built from TRBV4-1 and TRBJ1-2, with D possibly TRBD1 on 6 matching bases. The V end was cut by 4 bases, the J end by 8 bases, with 17 bases between. This CDR3 region has 14 residues. Germline-derived CDR1 and CDR2 are MGHRA and YSYEKL. CDR3 in DNA: TGCGCCAGCAGCCCAGAAGGGGGAGGGTCCGGCTACACCTTC. This translates into CASSPEGGGSGYTF.

This clonotype has a handful of counts. The V gene is TRBV11-3, the J gene TRBJ2-5; weak D call: TRBD1 (6 bases). Germline V gives CDR1 SGHNT, CDR2 YENEEA. The CDR3 length is 15 residues. V dropped 2 bases and J dropped 4 bases, with 14 bases sitting between them. The CDR3 DNA sequence: TGTGCCAGCAGCTTACTGGGGGCAAGGGGAGAGACCCAGTACTTC. This encodes CASSLLGARGETQYF. Full variable domain (rest looked up from reference TRBV11-3 and TRBJ2-5): EAGVVQSPRYKIIEKKQPVAFWCNPISGHNTLYWYLQNLGQGPELLIRYENEEAVDDSQLPKDRFSAERLKGVDSTLKIQPAELGDSAVYLCASSLLGARGETQYFGPGTRLLVL.

This clonotype has just a few counts. The chain recombines TRBV6-1 with TRBJ2-7; D gene ambiguous. The germline CDR1 and CDR2 sequences are MNHNS and SASEGT. Between the trimmed V and J ends, which lost 6 bases and 2 bases, there was a span of 17 bases. This CDR3 has 15 amino acids. The CDR3: CASRQPSGNTYEQYF. CDR3 in DNA: TGTGCCAGCAGACAACCTAGTGGGAACACCTACGAGCAGTACTTC.

This clonotype was seen only a few times. The chain employs TRBV7-8 and TRBJ1-2; TRBD1 is a possible D gene (5 bases). This CDR3 has 14 residues. The V gene lost 0 bases and the J gene lost 4 bases, with 9 bases spanning the gap. Germline V gene data show CDR1 as SGHVS and CDR2 as FQNEAQ. The CDR3 DNA follows: TGTGCCAGCAGCTTAGCCAGGGAGAGCTATGGCTACACCTTC. Protein sequence: CASSLARESYGYTF.